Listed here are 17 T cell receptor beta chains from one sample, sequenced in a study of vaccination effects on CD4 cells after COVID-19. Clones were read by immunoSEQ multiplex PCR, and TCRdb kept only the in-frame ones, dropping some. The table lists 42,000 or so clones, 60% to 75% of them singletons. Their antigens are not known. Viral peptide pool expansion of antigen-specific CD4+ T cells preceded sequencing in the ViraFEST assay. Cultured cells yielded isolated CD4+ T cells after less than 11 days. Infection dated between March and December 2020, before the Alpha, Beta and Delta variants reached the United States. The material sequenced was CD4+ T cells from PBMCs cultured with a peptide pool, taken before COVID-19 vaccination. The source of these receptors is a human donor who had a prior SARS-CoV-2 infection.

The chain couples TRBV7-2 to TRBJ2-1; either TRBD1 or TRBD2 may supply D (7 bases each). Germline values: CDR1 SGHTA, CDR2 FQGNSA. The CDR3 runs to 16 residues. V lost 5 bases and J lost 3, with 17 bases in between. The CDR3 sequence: CASSPQGGLSYNEQFF. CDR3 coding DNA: TGTGCCAGCAGCCCCCAGGGGGGGCTGAGCTACAATGAGCAGTTCTTC.

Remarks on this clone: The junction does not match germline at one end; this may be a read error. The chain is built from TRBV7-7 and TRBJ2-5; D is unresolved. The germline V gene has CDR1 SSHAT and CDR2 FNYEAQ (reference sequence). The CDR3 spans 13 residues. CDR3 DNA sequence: TGTGCTAGCAGCTTAGGTTGGCAAGAGACCCAGTACTTC. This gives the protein CASSLGWQETQYF.

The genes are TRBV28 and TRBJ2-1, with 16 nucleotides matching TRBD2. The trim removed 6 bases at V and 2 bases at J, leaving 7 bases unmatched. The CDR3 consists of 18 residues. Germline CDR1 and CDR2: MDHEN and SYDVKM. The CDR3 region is CASSRGLAGGVAYNEQFF. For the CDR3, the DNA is TGTGCCAGCAGCCGGGGACTAGCGGGAGGGGTAGCCTACAATGAGCAGTTCTTC.

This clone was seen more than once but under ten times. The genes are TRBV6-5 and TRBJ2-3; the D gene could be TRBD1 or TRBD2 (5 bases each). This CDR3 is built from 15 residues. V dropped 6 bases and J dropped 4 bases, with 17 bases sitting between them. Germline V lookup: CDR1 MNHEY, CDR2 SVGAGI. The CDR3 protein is CASRRQAGSADTQYF. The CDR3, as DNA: TGTGCCAGCAGGAGGCAGGCAGGGAGCGCAGATACGCAGTATTTT.

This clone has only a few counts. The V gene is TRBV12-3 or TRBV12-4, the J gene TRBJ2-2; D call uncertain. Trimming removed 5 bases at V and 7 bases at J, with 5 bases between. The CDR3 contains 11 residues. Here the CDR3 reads CASSTNGELFF. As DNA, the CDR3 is TGTGCCAGCAGTACAAACGGGGAGCTGTTTTTT.

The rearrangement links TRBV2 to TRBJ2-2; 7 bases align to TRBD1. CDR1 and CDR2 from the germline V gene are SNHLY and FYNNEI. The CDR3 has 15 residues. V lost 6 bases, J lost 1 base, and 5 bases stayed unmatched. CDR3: CASSQRQGNTGELFF. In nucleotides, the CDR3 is TGTGCCAGCAGCCAAAGACAGGGGAACACCGGGGAGCTGTTTTTT. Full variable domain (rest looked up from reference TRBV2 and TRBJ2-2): EPEVTQTPSHQVTQMGQEVILRCVPISNHLYFYWYRQILGQKVEFLVSFYNNEISEKSEIFDDQFSVERPDGSNFTLKIRSTKLEDSAMYFCASSQRQGNTGELFFGEGSRLTVL.

Written as DNA, the CDR3 is TGTGCCAGCAGCCAAGTGTCCACCCGGGAGCAGTTCTTC. Amino acid sequence: CASSQVSTREQFF. The chain couples TRBV3-1 (or the pseudogene TRBV3-2) to TRBJ2-1; D remains ambiguous. The CDR3 loop spans 13 amino acids. V was shortened by 1 base and J by 10 bases, with 11 bases between the two germline ends. The germline gives CDR1 LGHDT, CDR2 YNNKEL (reference sequence).

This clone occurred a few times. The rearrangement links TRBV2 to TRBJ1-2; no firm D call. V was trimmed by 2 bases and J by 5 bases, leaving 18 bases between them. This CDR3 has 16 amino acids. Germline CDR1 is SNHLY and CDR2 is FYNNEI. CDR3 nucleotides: TGTGCCAGCAGTGAATGGTCTCTACGATCGGGGTATGGCTACACCTTC. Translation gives CASSEWSLRSGYGYTF.

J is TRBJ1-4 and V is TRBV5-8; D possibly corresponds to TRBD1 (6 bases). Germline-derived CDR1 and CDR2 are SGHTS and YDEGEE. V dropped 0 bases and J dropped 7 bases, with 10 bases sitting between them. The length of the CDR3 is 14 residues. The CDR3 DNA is TGTGCCAGCAGCTTGGGGCAGGGGAGTGAAAAACTGTTTTTT. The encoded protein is CASSLGQGSEKLFF. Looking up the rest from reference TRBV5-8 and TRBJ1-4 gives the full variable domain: EAGVTQSPTHLIKTRGQQATLRCSPISGHTSVYWYQQALGLGLQFLLWYDEGEERNRGNFPPRFSGRQFPNYSSELNVNALELEDSALYLCASSLGQGSEKLFFGSGTQLSVL.

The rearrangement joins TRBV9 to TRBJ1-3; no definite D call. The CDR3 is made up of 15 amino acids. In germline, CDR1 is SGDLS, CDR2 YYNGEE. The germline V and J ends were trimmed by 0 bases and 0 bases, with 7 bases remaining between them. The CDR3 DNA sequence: TGTGCCAGCAGCGTAGTAGGGAGCTCTGGAAACACCATATATTTT. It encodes CASSVVGSSGNTIYF.

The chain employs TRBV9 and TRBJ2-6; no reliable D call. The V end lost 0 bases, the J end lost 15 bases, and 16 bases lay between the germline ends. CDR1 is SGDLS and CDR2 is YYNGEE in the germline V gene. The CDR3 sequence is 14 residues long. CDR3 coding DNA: TGTGCCAGCAGCGTAGATCGGCGGCCGAGAGGCCTGACTTTC. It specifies CASSVDRRPRGLTF.

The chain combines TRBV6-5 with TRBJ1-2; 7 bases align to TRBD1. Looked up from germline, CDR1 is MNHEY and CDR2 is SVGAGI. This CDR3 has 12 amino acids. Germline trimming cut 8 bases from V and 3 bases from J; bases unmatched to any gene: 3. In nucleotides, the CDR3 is TGTGCCAGCGGGACAGCGCACTATGGCTACACCTTC. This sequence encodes CASGTAHYGYTF.

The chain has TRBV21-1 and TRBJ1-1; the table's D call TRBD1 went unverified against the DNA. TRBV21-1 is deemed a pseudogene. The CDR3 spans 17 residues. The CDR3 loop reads CASSIWTLSGVSTEAFF. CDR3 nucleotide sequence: TGTGCCAGCAGTATATGGACCCTCTCAGGGGTGAGCACTGAAGCTTTCTTT.

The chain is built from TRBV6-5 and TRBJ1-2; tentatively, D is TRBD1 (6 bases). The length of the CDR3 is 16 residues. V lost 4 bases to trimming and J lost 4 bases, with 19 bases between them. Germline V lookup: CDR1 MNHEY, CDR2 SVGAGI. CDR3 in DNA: TGTGCCAGCAGTTCCACACAGGGTGGGGATGTCTATGGCTACACCTTC. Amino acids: CASSSTQGGDVYGYTF.

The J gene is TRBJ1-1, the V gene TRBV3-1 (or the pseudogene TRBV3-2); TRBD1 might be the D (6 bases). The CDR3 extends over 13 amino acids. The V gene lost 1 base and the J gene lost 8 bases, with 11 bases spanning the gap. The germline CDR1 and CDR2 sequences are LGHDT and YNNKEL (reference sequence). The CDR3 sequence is CASSQAGVGEAFF. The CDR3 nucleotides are TGTGCCAGCAGCCAAGCAGGGGTTGGGGAAGCTTTCTTT.

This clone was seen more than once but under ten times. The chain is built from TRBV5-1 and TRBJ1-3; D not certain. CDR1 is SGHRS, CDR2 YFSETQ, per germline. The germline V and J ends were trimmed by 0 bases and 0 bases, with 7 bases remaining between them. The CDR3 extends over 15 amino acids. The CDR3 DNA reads TGCGCCAGCAGCTTGGAGCCAGGCTCTGGAAACACCATATATTTT. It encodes CASSLEPGSGNTIYF.

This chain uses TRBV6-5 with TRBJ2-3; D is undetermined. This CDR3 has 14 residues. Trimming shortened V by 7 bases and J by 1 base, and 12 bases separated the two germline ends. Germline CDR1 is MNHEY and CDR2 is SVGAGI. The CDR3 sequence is CASTSRAGTDTQYF. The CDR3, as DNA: TGTGCCAGCACCTCCCGGGCGGGCACAGATACGCAGTATTTT.